This is a list of T cell receptor beta chains from one sample in a study of cytomegalovirus exposure and HLA in healthy donors. Generated by immunoSEQ multiplex PCR, the TCRdb table keeps only in-frame clones and is missing some. The sample holds 100,000 to 150,000 clones; about 80% are singletons and the top ten take 5% to 5.5%. Sample: PBMCs. These receptors were collected from a man aged 25-45 years in good health and CMV-seronegative. The CDR3 runs from the conserved cysteine through the conserved F or W. A D gene is named only where the DNA matches it firmly. Expanded clones are given a class, and other clones once, few, many or no size at all.

CDR3aa	CDR3nt	d_gene	abundance	len	v_gene	j_gene
CASITSGGAGNEQFF	TGTGCCAGCATCACTTCAGGGGGCGCGGGCAATGAGCAGTTCTTC	TRBD1	.	15	TRBV11-2	TRBJ2-1
CASSAFQGELNEQYF	TGTGCCAGCAGCGCATTCCAGGGGGAATTAAACGAGCAGTACTTC	TRBD1	.	15	TRBV2	TRBJ2-7
CASSVFPGTGNHEQYF	TGTGCCAGCAGCGTCTTTCCCGGGACAGGGAACCACGAGCAGTACTTC	TRBD1	.	16	TRBV9	TRBJ2-7
CASSPGTSGTGELFF	TGTGCCAGCAGCCCCGGGACATCGGGCACCGGGGAGCTGTTTTTT	.	.	15	TRBV5-4	TRBJ2-2
CASSFPGANYGYTF	TGTGCCAGCAGTTTCCCTGGGGCCAACTATGGCTACACCTTC	.	.	14	TRBV6-5	TRBJ1-2
CASSTGLAGVADTQYF	TGTGCCAGCAGCACGGGACTAGCGGGAGTGGCAGATACGCAGTATTTT	TRBD2	.	16	TRBV13	TRBJ2-3
CASSLEGLPNNEQFF	TGCGCCAGCAGCTTGGAGGGACTCCCCAACAATGAGCAGTTCTTC	.	once	15	TRBV5-1	TRBJ2-1
CAWGFRRTSGSSDTQYF	TGTGCCTGGGGATTTAGAAGGACTAGCGGGAGTTCAGATACGCAGTATTTT	TRBD2	.	17	TRBV30	TRBJ2-3
CASSRSTDRGYEQYF	TGTGCCAGCAGTCGATCTACCGACAGGGGCTACGAGCAGTACTTC	TRBD1	.	15	TRBV27	TRBJ2-7
CASSLAGGGGSYAFF	TGTGCCAGCAGCTTAGCCGGCGGGGGCGGTTCTTACGCTTTCTTT	.	.	15	TRBV7-9	TRBJ1-1
CASSLRTSTYEVREQYF	TGTGCCAGCAGCCTTCGGACATCAACCTACGAGGTCCGGGAGCAGTACTTC	.	.	17	TRBV7-6	TRBJ2-7
CASRARQGNYGYTF	TGTGCCAGCAGGGCCCGCCAGGGCAACTATGGCTACACCTTC	.	.	14	TRBV6-5	TRBJ1-2
CASSQGGHQPQHF	TGTGCCAGCAGCCAAGGAGGGCACCAGCCCCAGCATTTT	.	.	13	TRBV14	TRBJ1-5
CASSETGTSGSYEQYF	TGTGCCAGCAGCGAGACAGGGACTAGCGGGAGTTACGAGCAGTACTTC	TRBD2	.	16	TRBV9	TRBJ2-7
CASSHGDTRGYGYTF	TGTGCCAGCAGCCATGGGGACACCCGGGGCTATGGCTACACCTTC	.	.	15	TRBV4-2	TRBJ1-2
CASSDPQGMGEKLFF	TGTGCCAGCAGTGACCCACAGGGGATGGGTGAAAAACTGTTTTTT	TRBD1	once	15	TRBV6-6	TRBJ1-4
CAWSALPGAFEKLFF	TGTGCCTGGAGTGCCCTTCCAGGGGCGTTTGAAAAACTGTTTTTT	.	once	15	TRBV30	TRBJ1-4
CASSYLGQGNQPQHF	TGTGCCAGCAGTTACCTGGGGCAGGGGAATCAGCCCCAGCATTTT	.	once	15	TRBV6-6	TRBJ1-5
CASRATGATGGEQYF	TGTGCCAGTAGGGCGACAGGGGCGACAGGTGGCGAGCAGTACTTC	TRBD1	.	15	TRBV19	TRBJ2-7
CASSLVSSANNEQFF	TGCGCCAGCAGCTTGGTATCTAGTGCCAACAATGAGCAGTTCTTC	.	.	15	TRBV5-1	TRBJ2-1
CSVYSNQPQHF	TGCAGCGTATATAGCAATCAGCCCCAGCATTTT	.	few	11	TRBV29-1	TRBJ1-5
CASSLSQGGETQYF	TGCGCCAGCAGCTTGTCTCAGGGGGGAGAGACCCAGTACTTC	.	.	14	TRBV5-1	TRBJ2-5
CASSEGLADYNEQFF	TGTGCCAGCAGTGAGGGACTAGCGGACTACAATGAGCAGTTCTTC	TRBD2	.	15	TRBV6-1	TRBJ2-1
CASSRDLTGPGYTF	TGCGCCAGCAGCCGCGATCTGACAGGGCCCGGCTACACCTTC	TRBD1	.	14	TRBV4-1	TRBJ1-2
CASSLTDGQSYEQYF	TGTGCCAGCAGCTTAACTGATGGACAATCCTACGAGCAGTACTTC	.	.	15	TRBV7-3	TRBJ2-7
CASSFGGSSYEQYF	TGCGCCAGCAGCTTTGGGGGGTCATCCTACGAGCAGTACTTC	.	.	14	TRBV5-1	TRBJ2-7
CASSAGGQGRSPLHF	TGTGCCAGCAGCGCCGGTGGGCAGGGGCGATCACCCCTCCACTTT	.	.	15	TRBV2	TRBJ1-6